This T cell receptor beta chain was obtained from a study of T-cell reconstitution after alpha-beta-depleted transplantation in children. Study results and limitations: Fresh T-cell production supplied most of the T-cell counts and diversity seen one year after transplant. Surviving thymic progenitors and recipient T cells were the source of high TCRbeta diversity at day 60 in some patients. Reports say that about two months after transplant, the alpha-beta T cells came out of several hundred graft clones that had expanded.

Trimming cost V 8 bases and J 0 bases, with 14 bases left between them. Per the germline V gene, CDR1 is MNHEY and CDR2 is SMNVEV (reference sequence). This CDR3 is 15 amino acids long. This clonotype occurred many times. Its antigen is not identified. Preparation of the TCRbeta library used unique molecular identifiers. TCRdb recomputed calls from the PCR reads with MiXCR, one row per CDR3 protein. Of about 180,000 distinct CDR3 sequences listed, 11% are singletons. The V gene is TRBV27, the J gene TRBJ1-5; no definite D call. The source is a boy between 2 and 10 years old with acute myeloid leukemia, due to receive a stem cell transplant. This specimen consisted of PBMCs, obtained before TCRalphabeta/CD19-depleted stem cell transplant. CDR3 amino acids: CASGATGYSNQPQHF. As DNA, the CDR3 is TGTGCCAGCGGAGCGACCGGATATAGCAATCAGCCCCAGCATTTT.